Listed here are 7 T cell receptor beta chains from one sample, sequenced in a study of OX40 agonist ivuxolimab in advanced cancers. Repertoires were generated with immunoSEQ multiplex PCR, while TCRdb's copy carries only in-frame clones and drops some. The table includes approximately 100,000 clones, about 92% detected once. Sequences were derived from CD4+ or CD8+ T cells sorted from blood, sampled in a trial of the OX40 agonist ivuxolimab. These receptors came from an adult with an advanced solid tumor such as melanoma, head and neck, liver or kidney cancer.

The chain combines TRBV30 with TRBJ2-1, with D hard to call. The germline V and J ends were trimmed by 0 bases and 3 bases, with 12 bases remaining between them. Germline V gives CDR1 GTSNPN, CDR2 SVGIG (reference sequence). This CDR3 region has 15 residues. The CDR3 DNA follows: TGTGCCTGGAGTGTTGGAGCCCCGGGCTACAATGAGCAGTTCTTC. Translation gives CAWSVGAPGYNEQFF.

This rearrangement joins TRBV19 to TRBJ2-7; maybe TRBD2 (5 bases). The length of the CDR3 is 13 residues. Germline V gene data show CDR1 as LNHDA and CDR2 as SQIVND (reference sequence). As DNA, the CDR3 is TGTTGGCGAAAACTAGATTGGGCTAGAGAGCAGTACTTC. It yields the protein CWRKLDWAREQYF.

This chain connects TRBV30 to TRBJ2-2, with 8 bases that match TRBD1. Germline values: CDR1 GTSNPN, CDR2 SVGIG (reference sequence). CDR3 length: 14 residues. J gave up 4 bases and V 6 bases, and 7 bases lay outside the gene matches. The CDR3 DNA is TGTGCCTGCACCAGGGGGCGGGTCACCGGGGAGCTGTTTTTT. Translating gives CACTRGRVTGELFF.

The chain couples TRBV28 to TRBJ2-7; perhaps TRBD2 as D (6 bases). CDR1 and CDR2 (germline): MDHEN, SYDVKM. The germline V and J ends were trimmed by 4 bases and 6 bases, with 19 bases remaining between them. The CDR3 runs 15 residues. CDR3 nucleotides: TGTGCCAGCAGTTCCAAATTAGGGACTCCGTTCGAGCAGTACTTC. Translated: CASSSKLGTPFEQYF.

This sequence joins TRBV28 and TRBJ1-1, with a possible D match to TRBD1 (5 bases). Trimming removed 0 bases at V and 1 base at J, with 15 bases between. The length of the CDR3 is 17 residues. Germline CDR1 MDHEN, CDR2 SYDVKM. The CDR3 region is CASSLWVSGATNTEAFF. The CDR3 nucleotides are TGTGCCAGCAGTTTATGGGTGAGCGGGGCGACGAACACTGAAGCTTTCTTT.

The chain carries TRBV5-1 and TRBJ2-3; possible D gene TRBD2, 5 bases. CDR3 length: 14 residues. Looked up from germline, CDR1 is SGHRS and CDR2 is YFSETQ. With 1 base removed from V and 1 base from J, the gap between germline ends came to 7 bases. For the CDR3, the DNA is TGCGCCAGCAGCTTGAGCGGCCGCACAGATACGCAGTATTTT. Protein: CASSLSGRTDTQYF.

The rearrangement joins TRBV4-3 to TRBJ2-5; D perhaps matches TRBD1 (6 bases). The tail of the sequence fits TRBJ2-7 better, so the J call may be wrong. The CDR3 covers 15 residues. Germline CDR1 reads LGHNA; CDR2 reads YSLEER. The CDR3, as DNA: TGCGCCAGCAGCCAAGAGCAGGGGCTCTCCTACGAGCAGTACTTC. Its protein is CASSQEQGLSYEQYF.